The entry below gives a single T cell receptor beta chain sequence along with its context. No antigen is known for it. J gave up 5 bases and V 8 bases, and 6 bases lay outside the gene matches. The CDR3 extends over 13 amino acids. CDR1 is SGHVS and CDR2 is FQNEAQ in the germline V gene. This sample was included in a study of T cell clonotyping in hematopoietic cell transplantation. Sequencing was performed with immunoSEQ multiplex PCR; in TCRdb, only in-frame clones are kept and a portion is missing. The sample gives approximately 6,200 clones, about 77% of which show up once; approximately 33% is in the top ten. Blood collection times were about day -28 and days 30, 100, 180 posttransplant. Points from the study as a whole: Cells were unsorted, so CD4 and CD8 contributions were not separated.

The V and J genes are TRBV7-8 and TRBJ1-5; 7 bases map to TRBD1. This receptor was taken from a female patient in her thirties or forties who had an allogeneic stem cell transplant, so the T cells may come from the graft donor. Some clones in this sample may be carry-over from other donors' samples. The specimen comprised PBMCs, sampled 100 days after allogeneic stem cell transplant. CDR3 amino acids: CASSRDRDQPQHF. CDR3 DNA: TGTGCCAGCTCCCGGGACAGAGATCAGCCCCAGCATTTT. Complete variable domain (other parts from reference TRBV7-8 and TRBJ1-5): GAGVSQSPRYKVAKRGQDVALRCDPISGHVSLFWYQQALGQGPEFLTYFQNEAQLDKSGLPSDRFFAERPEGSVSTLKIQRTQQEDSAVYLCASSRDRDQPQHFGDGTRLSIL.